Listed below are T cell receptor beta chains from one sample, sequenced in a study of blood T cell repertoires in COVID-19. The method was immunoSEQ multiplex PCR; TCRdb's version includes in-frame clones alone and lacks a portion of them. This table has approximately 70,000 clones, about 90% appearing once. Sequenced input: peripheral blood. Every receptor here comes from a human donor in a cohort sampled during active COVID-19. The CDR3 runs from the conserved cysteine through the conserved F or W. Fields, in order: V gene, D gene, J gene, CDR3 length, clone size, CDR3 protein, CDR3 DNA. D genes are given only for firm matches. Where a row states a size, it is once, few, many or the class of an expanded clone; other rows omit it.

V gene: TRBV5-1
D gene: TRBD1
J gene: TRBJ2-2
CDR3 length: 17
clone size: NA
CDR3 protein: CASSLLPGQGTTGELFF
CDR3 DNA: TGCGCCAGCAGCTTGCTACCGGGACAGGGAACCACCGGGGAGCTGTTTTTT

V gene: TRBV3-1/TRBV3-2
D gene: NA
J gene: TRBJ2-7
CDR3 length: 14
clone size: NA
CDR3 protein: CASSQGQVPYEQYF
CDR3 DNA: TGTGCCAGCAGCCAAGGGCAGGTTCCCTACGAGCAGTACTTC

V gene: TRBV5-4
D gene: TRBD2
J gene: TRBJ2-5
CDR3 length: 18
clone size: NA
CDR3 protein: CASSLPPTSGSGGETQYF
CDR3 DNA: TGTGCCAGCAGCTTGCCACCAACTAGCGGGAGTGGGGGAGAGACCCAGTACTTC

V gene: TRBV6-5
D gene: TRBD1
J gene: TRBJ1-1
CDR3 length: 14
clone size: NA
CDR3 protein: CASSPTGGTTEAFF
CDR3 DNA: TGTGCCAGCAGCCCGACAGGGGGGACCACTGAAGCTTTCTTT

V gene: TRBV6-6
D gene: NA
J gene: TRBJ2-3
CDR3 length: 11
clone size: NA
CDR3 protein: CATHRSDTQYF
CDR3 DNA: TGTGCCACCCACAGATCGGATACGCAGTATTTT

V gene: TRBV18
D gene: TRBD2
J gene: TRBJ2-3
CDR3 length: 16
clone size: NA
CDR3 protein: CASSPGQRENTDTQYF
CDR3 DNA: TGTGCCAGCTCCCCTGGACAGCGGGAGAACACAGATACGCAGTATTTT

V gene: TRBV18
D gene: NA
J gene: TRBJ1-3
CDR3 length: 15
clone size: NA
CDR3 protein: CASSVQGTSGNTIYF
CDR3 DNA: TGTGCCAGCTCAGTCCAGGGAACGTCTGGAAACACCATATATTTT

V gene: TRBV7-9
D gene: TRBD1
J gene: TRBJ1-4
CDR3 length: 17
clone size: NA
CDR3 protein: CASSPNPGQTTNEKLFF
CDR3 DNA: TGTGCCAGCAGCCCCAACCCGGGACAGACAACTAATGAAAAACTGTTTTTT

V gene: TRBV11-2
D gene: NA
J gene: TRBJ2-2
CDR3 length: 15
clone size: NA
CDR3 protein: CASSLAAGNTGELFF
CDR3 DNA: TGTGCCAGCAGCTTGGCAGCGGGGAACACCGGGGAGCTGTTTTTT

V gene: TRBV7-9
D gene: NA
J gene: TRBJ1-3
CDR3 length: 15
clone size: NA
CDR3 protein: CASRTSRDPGGTIYF
CDR3 DNA: TGTGCCAGCAGGACGTCCCGGGACCCCGGGGGCACCATATATTTT

V gene: TRBV15
D gene: TRBD1
J gene: TRBJ1-6
CDR3 length: 14
clone size: NA
CDR3 protein: CATSIGTGASPLHF
CDR3 DNA: TGTGCCACCAGCATTGGGACAGGGGCTTCACCCCTCCACTTT

V gene: TRBV15
D gene: NA
J gene: TRBJ1-1
CDR3 length: 13
clone size: NA
CDR3 protein: CATSNTGTTEAFF
CDR3 DNA: TGTGCCACCAGCAACACAGGGACCACTGAAGCTTTCTTT

V gene: TRBV25-1
D gene: TRBD1
J gene: TRBJ1-1
CDR3 length: 15
clone size: NA
CDR3 protein: CASSGLTGANTEAFF
CDR3 DNA: TGTGCCAGCAGCGGATTGACAGGGGCGAACACTGAAGCTTTCTTT

V gene: TRBV5-4
D gene: TRBD1
J gene: TRBJ2-1
CDR3 length: 16
clone size: NA
CDR3 protein: CASSEGQGNFYNEQFF
CDR3 DNA: TGTGCCAGCAGCGAGGGACAGGGAAACTTTTACAATGAGCAGTTCTTC

V gene: TRBV7-2
D gene: NA
J gene: TRBJ2-5
CDR3 length: 13
clone size: NA
CDR3 protein: CASSLGGQETQYF
CDR3 DNA: TGTGCCAGCAGCTTAGGAGGCCAAGAGACCCAGTACTTC

V gene: TRBV30
D gene: TRBD1
J gene: TRBJ1-2
CDR3 length: 15
clone size: NA
CDR3 protein: CAWSQRQGAVYGYTF
CDR3 DNA: TGTGCCTGGAGCCAACGACAGGGGGCGGTTTATGGCTACACCTTC

V gene: TRBV5-4
D gene: TRBD2
J gene: TRBJ2-2
CDR3 length: 17
clone size: NA
CDR3 protein: CASSLKLAGVFGGELFF
CDR3 DNA: TGTGCCAGCAGCTTGAAACTAGCGGGGGTCTTTGGCGGGGAGCTGTTTTTT

V gene: TRBV7-3
D gene: NA
J gene: TRBJ2-1
CDR3 length: 15
clone size: NA
CDR3 protein: CASSLSGGDYNEQFF
CDR3 DNA: TGTGCCAGCAGCTTATCCGGCGGAGACTACAATGAGCAGTTCTTC

V gene: TRBV5-1
D gene: NA
J gene: TRBJ2-2
CDR3 length: 15
clone size: NA
CDR3 protein: CASSLRGGPTGELFF
CDR3 DNA: TGCGCCAGCAGCTTAAGGGGGGGACCCACCGGGGAGCTGTTTTTT

V gene: TRBV2
D gene: NA
J gene: TRBJ2-3
CDR3 length: 14
clone size: NA
CDR3 protein: CASNLSPSTDTQYF
CDR3 DNA: TGTGCCAGCAACCTATCCCCCAGCACAGATACGCAGTATTTT

V gene: TRBV2
D gene: TRBD1
J gene: TRBJ1-2
CDR3 length: 13
clone size: NA
CDR3 protein: CASSAGTDGGYTF
CDR3 DNA: TGTGCCAGCAGTGCCGGGACAGACGGCGGCTACACCTTC

V gene: TRBV24-1
D gene: TRBD2
J gene: TRBJ2-2
CDR3 length: 10
clone size: NA
CDR3 protein: CAERGGELFF
CDR3 DNA: TGTGCCGAGCGGGGGGGGGAGCTGTTTTTT

V gene: TRBV28
D gene: NA
J gene: TRBJ2-7
CDR3 length: 16
clone size: NA
CDR3 protein: CASSSPLAGGTYEQYF
CDR3 DNA: TGTGCCAGCAGTTCCCCCCTGGCAGGGGGGACCTACGAGCAGTACTTC

V gene: TRBV19
D gene: NA
J gene: TRBJ2-5
CDR3 length: 13
clone size: NA
CDR3 protein: CASSTDSQETQYF
CDR3 DNA: TGTGCCAGTAGTACGGACAGCCAAGAGACCCAGTACTTC

V gene: TRBV7-9
D gene: NA
J gene: TRBJ1-3
CDR3 length: 15
clone size: NA
CDR3 protein: CASSLAAGVGNTIYF
CDR3 DNA: TGTGCCAGCAGCTTAGCGGCAGGGGTCGGAAACACCATATATTTT

V gene: TRBV13
D gene: NA
J gene: TRBJ1-2
CDR3 length: 12
clone size: NA
CDR3 protein: CASSFQDGGYTF
CDR3 DNA: TGTGCCAGCAGCTTCCAGGATGGTGGCTACACCTTC

V gene: TRBV19
D gene: NA
J gene: TRBJ1-2
CDR3 length: 14
clone size: once
CDR3 protein: CASSIEKRMSGYTF
CDR3 DNA: TGTGCCAGTAGTATAGAGAAGCGGATGAGTGGCTACACCTTC

V gene: TRBV5-6
D gene: TRBD2
J gene: TRBJ2-7
CDR3 length: 16
clone size: NA
CDR3 protein: CASSLVRLAGSYEQYF
CDR3 DNA: TGTGCCAGCAGCTTGGTGAGGCTAGCGGGCTCCTACGAGCAGTACTTC

V gene: TRBV4-1
D gene: TRBD1
J gene: TRBJ2-5
CDR3 length: 16
clone size: NA
CDR3 protein: CASSQVIGQGDETQYF
CDR3 DNA: TGCGCCAGCAGCCAAGTAATCGGGCAGGGGGATGAGACCCAGTACTTC

V gene: TRBV3-1/TRBV3-2
D gene: NA
J gene: TRBJ1-4
CDR3 length: 15
clone size: once
CDR3 protein: CASSQRTGGYEKLFF
CDR3 DNA: TGTGCCAGCAGCCAAAGGACCGGGGGTTATGAAAAACTGTTTTTT

V gene: TRBV2
D gene: NA
J gene: TRBJ1-3
CDR3 length: 15
clone size: NA
CDR3 protein: CASKYGGGAGNTIYF
CDR3 DNA: TGTGCCAGCAAGTACGGGGGGGGCGCGGGAAACACCATATATTTT

V gene: TRBV6-2/TRBV6-3
D gene: NA
J gene: TRBJ1-5
CDR3 length: 15
clone size: NA
CDR3 protein: CASNPTGYSNQPQHF
CDR3 DNA: TGTGCCAGCAACCCCACAGGATATAGCAATCAGCCCCAGCATTTT

V gene: TRBV5-4
D gene: NA
J gene: TRBJ2-5
CDR3 length: 14
clone size: NA
CDR3 protein: CASSPRTVQETQYF
CDR3 DNA: TGTGCCAGCAGCCCGAGGACAGTTCAAGAGACCCAGTACTTC

V gene: TRBV28
D gene: TRBD1
J gene: TRBJ1-2
CDR3 length: 16
clone size: NA
CDR3 protein: CASRSPQGAGNYGYTF
CDR3 DNA: TGTGCCAGCAGATCCCCCCAGGGGGCGGGTAACTATGGCTACACCTTC

V gene: TRBV30
D gene: TRBD1
J gene: TRBJ1-6
CDR3 length: 13
clone size: NA
CDR3 protein: CAWSRQGNSPLHF
CDR3 DNA: TGTGCCTGGAGTAGACAGGGGAATTCACCCCTCCACTTT

V gene: TRBV7-9
D gene: NA
J gene: TRBJ1-1
CDR3 length: 13
clone size: few
CDR3 protein: CASSLVTREQAFF
CDR3 DNA: TGTGCCAGCAGCTTAGTTACGAGGGAACAAGCTTTCTTT

V gene: TRBV4-1
D gene: NA
J gene: TRBJ2-3
CDR3 length: 12
clone size: NA
CDR3 protein: CASSQALDTQYF
CDR3 DNA: TGCGCCAGCAGCCAAGCGTTAGATACGCAGTATTTT

V gene: TRBV19
D gene: NA
J gene: TRBJ2-2
CDR3 length: 16
clone size: NA
CDR3 protein: CASSPPPGSSTGELFF
CDR3 DNA: TGTGCCAGTAGTCCCCCCCCAGGGTCTAGCACCGGGGAGCTGTTTTTT

V gene: TRBV5-6
D gene: TRBD1
J gene: TRBJ2-2
CDR3 length: 18
clone size: NA
CDR3 protein: CASSWIGDRGRITGELFF
CDR3 DNA: TGTGCCAGCAGCTGGATAGGGGACAGGGGGCGGATCACCGGGGAGCTGTTTTTT

V gene: TRBV7-8
D gene: TRBD2
J gene: TRBJ2-7
CDR3 length: 18
clone size: NA
CDR3 protein: CASSLEGPGLGRDYEQYF
CDR3 DNA: TGTGCCAGCAGCTTAGAAGGCCCGGGCCTCGGGAGGGACTACGAGCAGTACTTC

V gene: TRBV5-1
D gene: NA
J gene: TRBJ2-1
CDR3 length: 15
clone size: NA
CDR3 protein: CASSLGGNSYNEQFF
CDR3 DNA: TGCGCCAGCAGCTTGGGCGGGAACTCCTACAATGAGCAGTTCTTC

V gene: TRBV7-2
D gene: NA
J gene: TRBJ1-3
CDR3 length: 15
clone size: NA
CDR3 protein: CASSLDTASGNTIYF
CDR3 DNA: TGTGCCAGCAGCTTAGATACAGCCTCTGGAAACACCATATATTTT

V gene: TRBV3-1/TRBV3-2
D gene: NA
J gene: TRBJ2-4
CDR3 length: 13
clone size: NA
CDR3 protein: CASSQASTGIQYF
CDR3 DNA: TGTGCCAGCAGCCAAGCGAGCACCGGCATTCAGTACTTC

V gene: TRBV6-5
D gene: TRBD1
J gene: TRBJ2-1
CDR3 length: 15
clone size: NA
CDR3 protein: CASSSPRGTKDEQFF
CDR3 DNA: TGTGCCAGCAGCTCCCCCAGGGGGACGAAGGATGAGCAGTTCTTC

V gene: TRBV7-9
D gene: NA
J gene: TRBJ1-2
CDR3 length: 14
clone size: NA
CDR3 protein: CASSLAGQYYGYTF
CDR3 DNA: TGTGCCAGCAGCTTAGCTGGCCAGTACTATGGCTACACCTTC

V gene: TRBV5-4
D gene: TRBD2
J gene: TRBJ2-1
CDR3 length: 18
clone size: NA
CDR3 protein: CASSLGLAGEGSYNEQFF
CDR3 DNA: TGTGCCAGCAGCTTGGGACTAGCGGGAGAGGGGTCCTACAATGAGCAGTTCTTC

V gene: TRBV5-4
D gene: TRBD2
J gene: TRBJ2-2
CDR3 length: 16
clone size: once
CDR3 protein: CASSLELRGGSGELFF
CDR3 DNA: TGTGCCAGCAGCTTGGAATTGCGGGGGGGCTCCGGGGAGCTGTTTTTT

V gene: TRBV5-1
D gene: NA
J gene: TRBJ1-4
CDR3 length: 14
clone size: once
CDR3 protein: CASSLSGANEKLFF
CDR3 DNA: TGCGCCAGCAGCTTATCAGGGGCTAATGAAAAACTGTTTTTT

V gene: TRBV7-8
D gene: NA
J gene: TRBJ1-1
CDR3 length: 16
clone size: NA
CDR3 protein: CASTIGGVGVNTEAFF
CDR3 DNA: TGTGCCAGCACCATTGGGGGGGTTGGGGTGAACACTGAAGCTTTCTTT